These 13 T cell receptor beta chains were all obtained from the same sample, sequenced in a study of T cells after posttransplantation cyclophosphamide. Assay: immunoSEQ multiplex PCR; the TCRdb copy retains only in-frame clones and omits some. The sample consists of 15,000 to 19,000 clones, roughly 83% of them appearing once. Methotrexate plus calcineurin inhibitor accompanied controls' myeloablative marrow transplants; sampling was 1 year later. Sequenced here: PBMCs, sampled 350 to 400 days after allogeneic stem cell transplant with calcineurin inhibitor and methotrexate. The receptors were sampled from a young adult male patient who received an allogeneic stem cell transplant from a related donor, was CMV-positive, and had no GVHD. Some of these T cells may belong to the graft donor.

This clone was detected once. The rearrangement uses TRBV7-2 and TRBJ2-5; maybe TRBD1 (6 bases). Germline CDR1 SGHTA, CDR2 FQGNSA. The V gene lost 5 bases and the J gene lost 4 bases, with 14 bases spanning the gap. The CDR3 has 14 amino acids. CDR3 sequence (DNA): TGTGCCAGCAGCCGAACAGGGTCAGGAGAGACCCAGTACTTC. Its protein is CASSRTGSGETQYF. Supplemented by reference TRBV7-2 and TRBJ2-5, the full variable domain reads GAGVSQSPSNKVTEKGKDVELRCDPISGHTALYWYRQSLGQGLEFLIYFQGNSAPDKSGLPSDRFSAERTGGSVSTLTIQRTQQEDSAVYLCASSRTGSGETQYFGPGTRLLVL.

This clone is a singleton in its sample. At one end the junction does not follow the germline gene, possibly because of a read error. The chain is built from TRBV5-8 and TRBJ2-1, with D perhaps matching TRBD1 (6 bases). The CDR3 runs to 13 residues. The germline V gene has CDR1 SGHTS and CDR2 YDEGEE. The DNA of the CDR3 is TGTGCCAGCAGTTTCGACAGGTACAGTGAGCAGTTCTTC. Translating gives CASSFDRYSEQFF.

The chain couples TRBV7-8 to TRBJ2-7, with 11 bases lining up with TRBD2. Germline values: CDR1 SGHVS, CDR2 FQNEAQ. V gave up 5 bases and J gave up 0 bases; unmatched junction bases: 12. The CDR3 runs 18 residues. The CDR3, as DNA: TGTGCCAGCAGCCCGGGGACCGGGACTAGCGGACTCTCCTACGAGCAGTACTTC. Translating it yields CASSPGTGTSGLSYEQYF.

This chain connects TRBV28 to TRBJ2-7; TRBD1 matches 8 bases. V gave up 7 bases and J gave up 4 bases; unmatched junction bases: 27. From germline, CDR1 is MDHEN and CDR2 SYDVKM. CDR3 length equals 20 residues. CDR3 sequence reads: CASTDWPWRDAGQDRYEQYF. Here the CDR3 DNA reads TGTGCCAGCACCGATTGGCCGTGGCGTGATGCGGGACAGGACCGATACGAGCAGTACTTC.

For this clone: An end of the junction does not agree with germline; a read error may underlie this. The chain couples TRBV18 to TRBJ2-1, with D perhaps matching TRBD2 (5 bases). The CDR3 has 16 residues. CDR1 is KGHSH, CDR2 LQKENI, per germline. The chain's CDR3 is CASSPQRGQIYSEQFF. The CDR3 coding sequence is TGTGCCAGCTCACCACAACGGGGTCAAATATACAGTGAGCAGTTCTTC.

The chain has TRBV19 and TRBJ1-5, with TRBD1 identical over 8 bases. Germline V gene data show CDR1 as LNHDA and CDR2 as SQIVND (reference sequence). The CDR3 totals 15 residues. V lost 8 bases to trimming and J lost 3 bases; unmatched junction nucleotides: 9. In DNA, the CDR3 is TGTGCCAGTGACAGGGGTTTAGGCTCCAATCAGCCCCAGCATTTT. Its translation is CASDRGLGSNQPQHF.

V is TRBV27 and J is TRBJ1-2, with D tentatively TRBD1 (6 bases). The CDR3 spans 16 residues. CDR1 and CDR2 from the germline V gene are MNHEY and SMNVEV (reference sequence). Trimming removed 5 bases at V and 0 bases at J, with 16 bases between. This chain's CDR3 is CASSRRQDNANYGYTF. For the CDR3, the DNA is TGTGCCAGCAGTCGCCGACAGGACAACGCTAACTATGGCTACACCTTC.

The chain uses TRBV4-3 and TRBJ2-3, with TRBD2 identical over 8 bases. The germline V gene encodes CDR1 LGHNA and CDR2 YSLEER. The length of the CDR3 is 16 residues. V lost 2 bases, J lost 2 bases, and 6 bases stayed unmatched. The CDR3, as DNA: TGCGCCAGCAGCCAACTCCCGGGGGGGCTCACAGATACGCAGTATTTT. Translation gives CASSQLPGGLTDTQYF.

This clone has just one count. This sequence joins TRBV2 and TRBJ1-1; TRBD1 is a possible D gene (6 bases). The V gene lost 8 bases and the J gene lost 0 bases, with 10 bases spanning the gap. Germline V gene lookup returns CDR1 SNHLY and CDR2 FYNNEI. This CDR3 spans 13 amino acids. The CDR3 spells CASSGQMNTEAFF. CDR3 sequence (DNA): TGTGCCAGCTCCGGACAGATGAACACTGAAGCTTTCTTT. Full variable domain (missing parts from reference TRBV2 and TRBJ1-1): EPEVTQTPSHQVTQMGQEVILRCVPISNHLYFYWYRQILGQKVEFLVSFYNNEISEKSEIFDDQFSVERPDGSNFTLKIRSTKLEDSAMYFCASSGQMNTEAFFGQGTRLTVV.

Remarks on this clone: One end of the junction does not line up with germline, which may come from a read error. This chain connects TRBV7-6 to TRBJ2-1; D remains unclear. This CDR3 spans 14 amino acids. Germline V gives CDR1 SGHVS, CDR2 FNYEAQ. The CDR3 spells CASSLARLYSEQFF. The DNA for the CDR3 is TGTGCCAGCAGCTTAGCTCGCCTCTACAGTGAGCAGTTCTTC.

V is TRBV6-6 and J is TRBJ1-1, with TRBD1 matching 7 bases. The CDR3 has 14 residues. Trimming at V came to 6 bases and at J to 2 bases, leaving 6 bases not matched to a gene. CDR1 is MNHNY, CDR2 SVGAGI, per germline (reference sequence). In DNA, the CDR3 is TGTGCCAGCAGAATCGACAGGGCCAACACTGAAGCTTTCTTT. Its protein is CASRIDRANTEAFF.

As to this clone: The junction and the germline gene differ at one end; a read error may be behind it. J is TRBJ2-1 and V is TRBV7-9, with 8 bases matching TRBD2. The V gene's germline CDR1 is SEHNR and CDR2 FQNEAQ (reference sequence). This CDR3 contains 16 residues. The CDR3 protein is CASSLGAGEPYSEQFF. Written as DNA, the CDR3 is TGTGCCAGCAGCTTAGGAGCGGGAGAGCCTTACAGTGAGCAGTTCTTC.

CDR3 amino acids: CASNSGGLGNTIYF. Written as DNA, the CDR3 is TGTGCCAGCAATTCAGGGGGCTTAGGAAACACCATATATTTT. The V and J genes are TRBV7-2 and TRBJ1-3, with 8 bases identical to TRBD1. The CDR3 is made up of 14 amino acids. Germline CDR1 and CDR2: SGHTA and FQGNSA. The trim removed 7 bases at V and 4 bases at J, leaving 6 bases unmatched.